Each of the 30 T cell receptor beta chains below was sequenced from the same sample in a study of cytomegalovirus exposure and HLA in healthy donors. Amplification used 60 Vbeta primers and 13 Jbeta primers. Using immunoSEQ multiplex PCR, the repertoire was profiled, and TCRdb retains in-frame clones only, with some absent. Of about 170,000 clones detected, over 70% appear once; the ten largest clones hold around 3.1%. The specimen was PBMCs. All receptors derive from a female donor in good health and CMV-seronegative.

V and J are TRBV6-4 and TRBJ2-3; 11 nucleotides align to TRBD2. The junction had 5 bases not matched to a gene; V was cut back by 0 bases and J by 6 bases. This CDR3 contains 16 residues. CDR1 is MRHNA, CDR2 SNTAGT, per germline. The CDR3 sequence is CASSDSSSGGSDTQYF. The CDR3 DNA reads TGTGCCAGCAGTGACTCCTCTAGCGGGGGGTCTGATACGCAGTATTTT.

The V call is TRBV7-6, the J call TRBJ2-5; TRBD1 agrees at 7 bases. CDR1 and CDR2 (germline): SGHVS, FNYEAQ. The CDR3 has 14 residues. Trimming at V came to 1 base and at J to 5 bases, leaving 4 bases not matched to a gene. The CDR3 here is CASSLVRGLETQYF. The CDR3 coding sequence is TGTGCCAGCAGCTTAGTTAGGGGGCTGGAGACCCAGTACTTC.

This chain links TRBV28 with TRBJ2-7; the D gene is possibly TRBD2 (5 bases). The CDR3 runs 12 residues. Germline loops: CDR1 MDHEN, CDR2 SYDVKM. The V gene lost 5 bases and the J gene lost 3 bases, with 8 bases spanning the gap. DNA for the CDR3: TGTGCCAGCAGTCCGGACTTCTACGAGCAGTACTTC. As protein: CASSPDFYEQYF.

The CDR3 reads CASSASGSNEQFF. The CDR3 DNA reads as TGTGCCAGCAGCGCAAGCGGGAGCAATGAGCAGTTCTTC. The chain combines TRBV9 with TRBJ2-1, with TRBD2 matching over 8 bases. CDR3 length: 13 residues. The germline CDR1 and CDR2 sequences are SGDLS and YYNGEE. V gave up 3 bases and J gave up 6 bases; unmatched junction bases: 2. The variable domain in full, with the rest retrieved from reference TRBV9 and TRBJ2-1, is DSGVTQTPKHLITATGQRVTLRCSPRSGDLSVYWYQQSLDQGLQFLIQYYNGEERAKGNILERFSAQQFPDLHSELNLSSLELGDSALYFCASSASGSNEQFFGPGTRLTVL.

This rearrangement joins TRBV5-6 to TRBJ1-1; D might be TRBD1 (5 bases). Germline V gene lookup returns CDR1 SGHDT and CDR2 YYEEEE. The length of the CDR3 is 15 residues. V lost 2 bases and J 5 bases, leaving 16 bases between the germline ends. Written as DNA, the CDR3 is TGTGCCAGCAGCTTCGGGGCAGGGAGGAGAACTGAAGCTTTCTTT. Its translation is CASSFGAGRRTEAFF. Full variable domain (missing parts from reference TRBV5-6 and TRBJ1-1): DAGVTQSPTHLIKTRGQQVTLRCSPKSGHDTVSWYQQALGQGPQFIFQYYEEEERQRGNFPDRFSGHQFPNYSSELNVNALLLGDSALYLCASSFGAGRRTEAFFGQGTRLTVV.

This chain joins TRBV28 and TRBJ1-1, with D hard to call. Germline lookup yields CDR1 MDHEN and CDR2 SYDVKM. The CDR3 is 12 amino acids. Trimming pared 5 bases from V and 11 bases from J, leaving 15 bases between. The CDR3 nucleotides are TGTGCCAGCAGTCCCTCTTACCCGGGGGCTTTCTTT. Encoded protein: CASSPSYPGAFF.

The chain recombines TRBV18 with TRBJ2-2, with 7 bases that match TRBD2. Germline V gene sequence: CDR1 KGHSH, CDR2 LQKENI. V shed 4 bases, J shed 1 base, and the junction held 0 bases outside the gene matches. The CDR3 sequence is 14 residues long. Here the CDR3 DNA reads TGTGCCAGCTCACAGCGGGAGAACACCGGGGAGCTGTTTTTT. Translated, it gives CASSQRENTGELFF.

A single count supports this clone. The chain employs TRBV5-1 and TRBJ1-1; 7 bases align to TRBD1. The CDR3 contains 14 residues. The V and J ends lost 2 bases and 7 bases, in that order; junction bases with no gene match: 8. Germline V lookup: CDR1 SGHRS, CDR2 YFSETQ. Here the CDR3 DNA reads TGCGCCAGCAGCTTTGGGACAGCGAACGTTGAAGCTTTCTTT. As protein: CASSFGTANVEAFF.

Only one count was recorded for this clone. The V gene is TRBV28, the J gene TRBJ1-2; TRBD1 agrees at 7 bases. V shed 3 bases, J shed 8 bases, and the junction held 3 bases outside the gene matches. There are 12 residues in the CDR3. Germline loops: CDR1 MDHEN, CDR2 SYDVKM. The DNA for the CDR3 is TGTGCCAGCAGTTTCAGGGGGACAGGCTACACCTTC. Amino acids: CASSFRGTGYTF.

CDR3 nucleotides: TGTGCCAGCAGCCCGGGGAGCGAGCTCTCCTACGAGCAGTACTTC. Its protein is CASSPGSELSYEQYF. The chain combines TRBV5-4 with TRBJ2-7; D is possibly TRBD2 (5 bases). V was trimmed by 4 bases and J by 0 bases, leaving 14 bases between them. The CDR3 contains 15 residues. The V gene's germline CDR1 is SGHNT and CDR2 YYREEE (reference sequence).

The rearrangement uses TRBV5-4 and TRBJ1-1; D not certain. Germline loops: CDR1 SGHNT, CDR2 YYREEE (reference sequence). The CDR3 totals 13 residues. The V and J ends lost 5 bases and 0 bases respectively, with 8 bases between them. The CDR3, as DNA: TGTGCCAGCAGTCTCCCTTTGAACACTGAAGCTTTCTTT. Translation: CASSLPLNTEAFF.

V usage is TRBV28 and J usage is TRBJ2-3; tentative D call: TRBD2 (5 bases). Germline CDR1 and CDR2: MDHEN and SYDVKM. V lost 5 bases and J lost 1, with 16 bases in between. The CDR3 loop spans 16 amino acids. DNA for the CDR3: TGTGCCAGCAGTCGACCCTCGGGGATGCGCACAGATACGCAGTATTTT. This codes for CASSRPSGMRTDTQYF.

This rearrangement joins TRBV27 to TRBJ2-1; the match to TRBD1 covers 7 bases. The germline gives CDR1 MNHEY, CDR2 SMNVEV (reference sequence). This CDR3 has 16 amino acids. V lost 2 bases to trimming and J lost 2 bases; unmatched junction nucleotides: 6. CDR3 sequence reads: CASSLGTEHPYNEQFF. Here the CDR3 DNA reads TGTGCCAGCAGTTTAGGGACAGAACACCCCTACAATGAGCAGTTCTTC.

This chain uses TRBV30 with TRBJ1-2; 7 nucleotides line up with TRBD1. J lost 6 bases, V lost 3 bases, and 10 bases had no gene match. The germline V gene encodes CDR1 GTSNPN and CDR2 SVGIG (reference sequence). The CDR3 has 14 amino acids. The CDR3 DNA follows: TGTGCCTGGAGACCCTTGAAGGGGGCGGATGGCTACACCTTC. It encodes CAWRPLKGADGYTF.

The V call is TRBV7-2, the J call TRBJ1-6; 8 bases are a match to TRBD1. Trimming cost V 1 base and J 6 bases; bases outside gene matches: 5. Germline CDR1 SGHTA, CDR2 FQGNSA. The CDR3 sequence is 16 residues long. In nucleotides, the CDR3 is TGTGCCAGCAGCTTAGAGGGACAGGTTACTAATTCACCCCTCCACTTT. As protein: CASSLEGQVTNSPLHF.

V usage is TRBV18 and J usage is TRBJ1-2, with 9 bases that match TRBD1. Germline V gene lookup returns CDR1 KGHSH and CDR2 LQKENI. V was pared by 3 bases and J by 1 base, with 6 bases of the junction left unmatched. The CDR3 sequence is 16 residues long. The chain's CDR3 is CASSPGQGSINYGYTF. DNA for the CDR3: TGTGCCAGCTCACCGGGACAGGGCTCTATTAACTATGGCTACACCTTC.

This chain joins TRBV18 and TRBJ1-5; 8 nucleotides line up with TRBD1. The V gene end was trimmed by 6 bases and the J gene end by 1 base; junction bases not matched to a gene: 8. The CDR3 loop spans 16 amino acids. From germline, CDR1 is KGHSH and CDR2 LQKENI. As DNA, the CDR3 is TGTGCCAGCTCGAAGGACAGGGTCGAAAGCAATCAGCCCCAGCATTTT. Translating it yields CASSKDRVESNQPQHF.

This clone was counted between two and nine times. The chain employs TRBV9 and TRBJ2-1, with 9 bases that match TRBD2. Germline CDR1 and CDR2: SGDLS and YYNGEE. The length of the CDR3 is 15 residues. The V gene end was trimmed by 2 bases and the J gene end by 5 bases; junction bases not matched to a gene: 5. The CDR3 region is CASSVTGTSHNEQFF. CDR3 bases: TGTGCCAGCAGCGTCACCGGGACTAGCCACAATGAGCAGTTCTTC. The full variable domain, its missing parts supplied by reference TRBV9 and TRBJ2-1, is DSGVTQTPKHLITATGQRVTLRCSPRSGDLSVYWYQQSLDQGLQFLIQYYNGEERAKGNILERFSAQQFPDLHSELNLSSLELGDSALYFCASSVTGTSHNEQFFGPGTRLTVL.

The V call is TRBV7-2, the J call TRBJ2-7; 7 nucleotides align to TRBD2. Looked up from germline, CDR1 is SGHTA and CDR2 is FQGNSA. The junction had 6 bases not matched to a gene; V was cut back by 5 bases and J by 2 bases. This CDR3 comprises 14 residues. The CDR3 spells CASSERGRTYEQYF. The DNA for the CDR3 is TGTGCCAGCAGCGAGCGGGGCCGGACCTACGAGCAGTACTTC.

The chain recombines TRBV10-3 with TRBJ1-3, with 8 bases matching TRBD1. With 7 bases clipped from V and 7 bases from J, the junction kept 12 bases outside the gene matches. CDR3 length equals 15 residues. Germline V gene sequence: CDR1 ENHRY, CDR2 SYGVKD. The CDR3 region is CAITERTGIGNTIYF. CDR3 DNA: TGTGCCATCACTGAACGGACAGGGATTGGGAACACCATATATTTT.

The rearrangement joins TRBV18 to TRBJ1-6, with 7 bases lining up with TRBD1. The CDR3 consists of 14 residues. Germline V gives CDR1 KGHSH, CDR2 LQKENI. The ends lost 3 bases at V and 6 bases at J; junction bases unmatched: 2. CDR3 loop: CASSPGQTNSPLHF. CDR3 DNA sequence: TGTGCCAGCTCACCGGGACAGACTAATTCACCCCTCCACTTT. Supplemented by reference TRBV18 and TRBJ1-6, the full variable domain reads NAGVMQNPRHLVRRRGQEARLRCSPMKGHSHVYWYRQLPEEGLKFMVYLQKENIIDESGMPKERFSAEFPKEGPSILRIQQVVRGDSAAYFCASSPGQTNSPLHFGNGTRLTVT.

The chain combines TRBV6-5 with TRBJ2-6; 7 bases line up with TRBD2. Germline CDR1 is MNHEY and CDR2 is SVGAGI. This CDR3 spans 15 amino acids. V was clipped by 5 bases and J by 2 bases; unmatched bases: 3. CDR3 sequence: CASSTGGAGANVLTF. The CDR3, as DNA: TGTGCCAGCAGTACTGGGGGGGCTGGGGCCAACGTCCTGACTTTC.

The chain combines TRBV5-6 with TRBJ1-1, with D unresolved. CDR1 is SGHDT, CDR2 YYEEEE, per germline. The CDR3 runs to 15 residues. V was shortened by 0 bases and J by 3 bases, with 12 bases between the two germline ends. The CDR3 here is CASSLGAPRDTEAFF. The CDR3 DNA sequence: TGTGCCAGCAGCTTGGGGGCCCCCCGAGACACTGAAGCTTTCTTT. Looking up the rest from reference TRBV5-6 and TRBJ1-1 gives the full variable domain: DAGVTQSPTHLIKTRGQQVTLRCSPKSGHDTVSWYQQALGQGPQFIFQYYEEEERQRGNFPDRFSGHQFPNYSSELNVNALLLGDSALYLCASSLGAPRDTEAFFGQGTRLTVV.

On this clone itself: The sample carries other DNA sequences with the same CDR3. The chain joins TRBV7-2 to TRBJ1-3, with D unresolved. V lost 5 bases to trimming and J lost 4 bases, with 6 bases between them. The CDR3 spans 12 residues. Looked up from germline, CDR1 is SGHTA and CDR2 is FQGNSA. CDR3 DNA: TGTGCCAGCAGCCTACAGGGAAACACCATATATTTT. It is translated as CASSLQGNTIYF.

The V gene is TRBV18, the J gene TRBJ2-3; maybe TRBD1 (5 bases). The V and J ends lost 3 bases and 6 bases respectively, with 7 bases between them. The CDR3 is made up of 12 amino acids. CDR1 and CDR2 from the germline V gene are KGHSH and LQKENI. CDR3 DNA: TGTGCCAGCTCACCGGGGCGGGATACGCAGTATTTT. It translates to CASSPGRDTQYF.

This clone was seen a few times. The CDR3 nucleotides are TGTGCCACACAATTCCGGGACTTGACAGATACGCAGTATTTT. Protein product: CATQFRDLTDTQYF. The V call is TRBV2, the J call TRBJ2-3; a weak D match, TRBD2 (6 bases). This CDR3 contains 14 residues. CDR1 and CDR2 from the germline V gene are SNHLY and FYNNEI. Trimming took 10 bases from V and 3 from J, leaving 17 bases between them.

V usage is TRBV11-3 and J usage is TRBJ2-2; tentatively, D is TRBD1 (5 bases). The germline V and J ends were trimmed by 2 bases and 11 bases, with 6 bases remaining between them. The germline V gene encodes CDR1 SGHNT and CDR2 YENEEA. This CDR3 region has 11 residues. The CDR3 here is CASSLRGELFF. The CDR3 region has the DNA TGTGCCAGCAGCTTAAGGGGCGAGCTGTTTTTT.

The V and J genes are TRBV5-1 and TRBJ2-1; D is uncertain. The CDR3 is 16 residues long. Germline V lookup: CDR1 SGHRS, CDR2 YFSETQ. Deletions cut 4 bases from V and 0 bases from J, with 14 bases between. CDR3 amino acids: CASSPEVASSYNEQFF. The CDR3 coding sequence is TGCGCCAGCAGCCCCGAGGTCGCGAGCTCCTACAATGAGCAGTTCTTC.

The rearrangement links TRBV6-1 to TRBJ2-7; no clear D gene. Germline V gene data show CDR1 as MNHNS and CDR2 as SASEGT. V was shortened by 7 bases and J by 6 bases, with 10 bases between the two germline ends. This CDR3 is 11 amino acids long. CDR3 sequence reads: CASKEFFEQYF. The DNA of the CDR3 is TGTGCCAGCAAAGAGTTTTTCGAGCAGTACTTC.

This clone occurred a few times. The genes are TRBV6-1 and TRBJ2-7; 8 positions agree with TRBD2. The CDR3 spans 17 residues. After removal of 3 bases from V and 1 base from J, the junction contained 11 bases not matched to a gene. Per the germline V gene, CDR1 is MNHNS and CDR2 is SASEGT. This chain's CDR3 is CASSDGWKGGGSYEQYF. For the CDR3, the DNA is TGTGCCAGCAGTGATGGTTGGAAAGGCGGGGGGTCCTACGAGCAGTACTTC.